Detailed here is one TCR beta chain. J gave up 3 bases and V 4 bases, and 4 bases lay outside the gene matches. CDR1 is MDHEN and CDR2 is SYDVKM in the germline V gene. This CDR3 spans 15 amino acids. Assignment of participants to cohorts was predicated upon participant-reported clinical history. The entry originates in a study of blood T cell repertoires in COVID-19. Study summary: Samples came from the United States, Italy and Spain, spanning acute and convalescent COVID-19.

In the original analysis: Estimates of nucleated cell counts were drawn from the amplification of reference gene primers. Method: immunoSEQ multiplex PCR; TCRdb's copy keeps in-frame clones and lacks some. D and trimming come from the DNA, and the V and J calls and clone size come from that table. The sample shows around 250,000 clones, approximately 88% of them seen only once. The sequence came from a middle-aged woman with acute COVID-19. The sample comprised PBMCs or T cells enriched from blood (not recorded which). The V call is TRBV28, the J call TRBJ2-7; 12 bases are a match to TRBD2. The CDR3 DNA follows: TGTGCCAGCAGTTATGGACTAGCGGGATTCTACGAGCAGTACTTC. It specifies CASSYGLAGFYEQYF.